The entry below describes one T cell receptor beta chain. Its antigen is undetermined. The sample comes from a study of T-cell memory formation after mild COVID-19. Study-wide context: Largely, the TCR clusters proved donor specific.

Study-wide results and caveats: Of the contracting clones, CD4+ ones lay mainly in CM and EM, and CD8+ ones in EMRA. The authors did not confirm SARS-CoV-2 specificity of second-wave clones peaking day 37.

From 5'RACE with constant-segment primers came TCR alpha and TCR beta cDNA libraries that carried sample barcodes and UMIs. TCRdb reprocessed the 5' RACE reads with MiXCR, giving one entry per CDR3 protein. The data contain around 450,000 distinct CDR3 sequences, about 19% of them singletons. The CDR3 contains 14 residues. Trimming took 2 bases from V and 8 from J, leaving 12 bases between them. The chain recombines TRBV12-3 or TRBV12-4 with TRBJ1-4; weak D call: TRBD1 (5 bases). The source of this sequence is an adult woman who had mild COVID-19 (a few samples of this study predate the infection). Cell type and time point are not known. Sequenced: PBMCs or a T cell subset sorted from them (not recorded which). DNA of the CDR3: TGTGCCAGCAGTTTACGGTCAGGGAGAGAAAAACTGTTTTTT. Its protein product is CASSLRSGREKLFF.